This T cell receptor (beta chain) was retrieved from a study of blood T cell repertoires in COVID-19 (TCRdb year 2020). For the wider study: The collaborator samples originated in the United States, Italy and Spain and spanned the acute and convalescent phases of COVID-19. The material from the prospective study consisted of cDNA or gDNA derived from T cells, B-cell-depleted T cells, or PBMCs. The dataset comprised deeply sampled blood TCRbeta repertoires from subjects exposed to, actively infected with, or recovered from COVID-19. The repertoires were released in a freely available public database intended as a resource for research on the immune response to SARS-CoV-2. The samples were drawn from the first 160 participants of the ongoing ImmuneRACE study and from under 1,500 subjects provided by 6 global collaborators. A de-identified subject ID, COVID-19 status, age in years and sex were almost always included in the sample metadata. HLA class I and class II types, where available, came from metadata supplied by the sample provider rather than from assay-based typing. Study-wide conclusions, independent of this receptor: The quantity of clinical and demographic metadata differed by source and by participant and was supplied without curation.

TCRbeta CDR3 regions were amplified from genomic DNA using the immunoSEQ Assay, a bias-controlled multiplex PCR. Processing in the source paper ran as follows. The number of nucleated cells in each sample was estimated from the amplification of reference gene primers within the assay. Sequence reads were collapsed and filtered to measure the absolute abundance of every unique TCRbeta CDR3 rearrangement. Productive Simpson clonality was computed per sample as the square root of Simpson's diversity index over productive rearrangements. What TCRdb holds here is the immuneACCESS table cut down to in-frame rearrangements. Part of the clones is not present; checked against another copy, under half of the missing clones reflect an unresolved V gene, and the others are unexplained. V and J calls and clone size are copied from that table; D and trimming were computed from the DNA. Counted in this sample were some 110,000 clones; about four fifths of them appeared once. The ten largest clones add up to over 9% of the sample.

Points on this clone: The antigen it binds to is not known. Per-base quality was not reported, and no clone a single base away is much larger than it.

After removal of 6 bases from V and 6 bases from J, the junction retains 10 bases not matched to a gene. The germline V gene sets CDR1 to KGHSH and CDR2 to LQKENI. The CDR3 spans 14 residues, from the cysteine through the phenylalanine. Just CDR3 DNA is preserved here, 42 bases in frame from base 1. The collaborating institutions used their own protocols to collect whole blood in K2EDTA tubes. For TCRbeta analysis, collaborators shipped samples in one of three forms: frozen whole blood, isolated PBMCs, or DNA extracted from either of those sample types. Material: peripheral blood. The clonotype originates from an older woman with acute or convalescent COVID-19. The rearranged segments are TRBV18 and TRBJ1-2, with 7 central nucleotides matching TRBD1. The CDR3 protein sequence reads: CASSRLTGVDGYTF. The DNA sequence reads TGTGCCAGCTCGCGCCTTACAGGGGTTGATGGCTACACCTTC.